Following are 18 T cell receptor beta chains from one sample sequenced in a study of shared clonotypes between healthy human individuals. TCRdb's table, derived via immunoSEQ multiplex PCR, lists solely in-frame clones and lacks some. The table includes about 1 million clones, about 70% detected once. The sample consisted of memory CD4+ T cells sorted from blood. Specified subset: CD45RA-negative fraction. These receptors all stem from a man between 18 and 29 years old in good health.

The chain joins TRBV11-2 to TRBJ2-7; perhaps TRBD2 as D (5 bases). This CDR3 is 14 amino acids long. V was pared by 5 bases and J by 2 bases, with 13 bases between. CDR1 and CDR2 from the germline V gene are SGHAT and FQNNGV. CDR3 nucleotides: TGTGCCAGCAGCCGAGGGTTAATCACCTACGAGCAGTACTTC. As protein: CASSRGLITYEQYF.

CDR3 loop: CASSLAPSLAGANNEQFF. CDR3 in DNA: TGTGCCAGCAGCTTAGCGCCTTCCCTAGCGGGGGCCAACAATGAGCAGTTCTTC. V usage is TRBV7-8 and J usage is TRBJ2-1; TRBD2 matches at 10 bases. CDR3 length: 18 amino acids. V dropped 0 bases and J dropped 5; count of bases not matched to a gene: 10. Germline CDR1 reads SGHVS; CDR2 reads FQNEAQ.

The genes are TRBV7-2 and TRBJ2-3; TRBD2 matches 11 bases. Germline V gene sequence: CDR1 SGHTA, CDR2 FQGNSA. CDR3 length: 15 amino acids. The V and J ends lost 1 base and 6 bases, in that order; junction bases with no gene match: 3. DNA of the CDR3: TGTGCCAGCAGCTTAGAGGCTAGCGGGAGGGATACGCAGTATTTT. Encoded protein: CASSLEASGRDTQYF.

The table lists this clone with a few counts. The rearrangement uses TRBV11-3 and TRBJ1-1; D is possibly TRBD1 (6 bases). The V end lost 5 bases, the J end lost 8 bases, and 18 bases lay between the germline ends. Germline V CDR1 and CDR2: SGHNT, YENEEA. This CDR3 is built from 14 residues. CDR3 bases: TGTGCCAGCAGCGTTAGTGGCGCAACAGGGGAAGCTTTCTTT. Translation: CASSVSGATGEAFF.

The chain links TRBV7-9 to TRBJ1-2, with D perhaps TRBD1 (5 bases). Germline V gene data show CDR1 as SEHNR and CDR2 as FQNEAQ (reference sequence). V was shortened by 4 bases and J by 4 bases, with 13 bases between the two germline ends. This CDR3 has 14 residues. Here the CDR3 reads CASSSGGNLYGYTF. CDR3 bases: TGTGCCAGCAGCTCCGGGGGGAACCTCTATGGCTACACCTTC.

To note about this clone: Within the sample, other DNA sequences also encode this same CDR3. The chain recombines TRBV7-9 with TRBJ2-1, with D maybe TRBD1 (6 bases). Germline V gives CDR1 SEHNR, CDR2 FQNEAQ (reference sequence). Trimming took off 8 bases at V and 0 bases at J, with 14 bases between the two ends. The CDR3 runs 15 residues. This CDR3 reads CASSLRGSSYNEQFF. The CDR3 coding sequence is TGTGCCAGCTCCTTAAGGGGGAGCTCCTACAATGAGCAGTTCTTC.

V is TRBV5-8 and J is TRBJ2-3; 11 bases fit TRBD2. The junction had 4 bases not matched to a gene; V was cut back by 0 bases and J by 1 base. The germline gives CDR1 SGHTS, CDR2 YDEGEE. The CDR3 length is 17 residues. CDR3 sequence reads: CASSLEPGLAGTDTQYF. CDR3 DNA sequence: TGTGCCAGCAGCTTGGAACCGGGACTAGCGGGCACAGATACGCAGTATTTT.

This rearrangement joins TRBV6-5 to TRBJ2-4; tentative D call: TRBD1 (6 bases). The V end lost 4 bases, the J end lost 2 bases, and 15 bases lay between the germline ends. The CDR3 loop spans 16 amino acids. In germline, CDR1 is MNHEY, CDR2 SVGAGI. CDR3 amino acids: CASSSPRDRTKNIQYF. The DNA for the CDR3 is TGTGCCAGCAGTTCCCCCCGCGACAGGACCAAAAACATTCAGTACTTC.

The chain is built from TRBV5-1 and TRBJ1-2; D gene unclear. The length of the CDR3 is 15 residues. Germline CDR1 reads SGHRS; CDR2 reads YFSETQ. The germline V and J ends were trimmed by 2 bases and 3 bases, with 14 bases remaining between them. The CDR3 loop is CASSFNSPGDYGYTF. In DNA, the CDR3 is TGCGCCAGCAGCTTTAACTCCCCCGGGGACTATGGCTACACCTTC.

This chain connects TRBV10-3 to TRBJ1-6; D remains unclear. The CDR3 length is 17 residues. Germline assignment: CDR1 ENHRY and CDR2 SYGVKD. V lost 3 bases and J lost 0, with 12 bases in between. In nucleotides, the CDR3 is TGTGCCATCAGTGATCTTGGACGGAGCTCCTATAATTCACCCCTCCACTTT. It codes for CAISDLGRSSYNSPLHF.

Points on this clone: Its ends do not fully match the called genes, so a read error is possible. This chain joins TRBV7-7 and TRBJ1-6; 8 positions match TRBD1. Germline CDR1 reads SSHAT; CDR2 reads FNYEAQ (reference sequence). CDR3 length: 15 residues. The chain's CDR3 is CASSDEGQGGSPLHF. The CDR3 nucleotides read TGTGCTAGCAGCGATGAAGGACAGGGCGGTTCACCCCTCCACTTT.

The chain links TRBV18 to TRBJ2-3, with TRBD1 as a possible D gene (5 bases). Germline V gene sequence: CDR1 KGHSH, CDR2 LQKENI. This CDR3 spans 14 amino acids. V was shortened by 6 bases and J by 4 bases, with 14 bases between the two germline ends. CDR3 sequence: CASSPSGSSDTQYF. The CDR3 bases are TGTGCCAGCTCGCCTTCAGGGTCCTCAGATACGCAGTATTTT.

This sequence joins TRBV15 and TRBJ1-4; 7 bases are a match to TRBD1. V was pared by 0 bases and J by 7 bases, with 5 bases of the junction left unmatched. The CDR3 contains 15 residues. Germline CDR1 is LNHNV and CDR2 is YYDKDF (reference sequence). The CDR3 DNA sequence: TGTGCCACCAGCAGAGATAACAGGGGTATTGAAAAACTGTTTTTT. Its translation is CATSRDNRGIEKLFF.

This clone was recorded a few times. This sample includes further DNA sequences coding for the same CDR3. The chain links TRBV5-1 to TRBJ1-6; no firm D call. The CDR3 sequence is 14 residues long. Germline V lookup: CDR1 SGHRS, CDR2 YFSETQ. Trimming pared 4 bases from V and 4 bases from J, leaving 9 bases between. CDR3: CASSLDGYNSPLHF. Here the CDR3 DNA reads TGCGCCAGCAGCCTGGACGGGTATAATTCACCCCTCCACTTT. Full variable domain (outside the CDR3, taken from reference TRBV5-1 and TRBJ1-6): KAGVTQTPRYLIKTRGQQVTLSCSPISGHRSVSWYQQTPGQGLQFLFEYFSETQRNKGNFPGRFSGRQFSNSRSEMNVSTLELGDSALYLCASSLDGYNSPLHFGNGTRLTVT.

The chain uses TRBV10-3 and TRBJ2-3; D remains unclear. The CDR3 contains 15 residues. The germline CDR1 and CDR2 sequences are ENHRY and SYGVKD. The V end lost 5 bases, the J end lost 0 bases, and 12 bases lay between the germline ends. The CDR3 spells CAISLDSTSTDTQYF. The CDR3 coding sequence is TGTGCCATCAGTCTCGACTCTACAAGCACAGATACGCAGTATTTT.

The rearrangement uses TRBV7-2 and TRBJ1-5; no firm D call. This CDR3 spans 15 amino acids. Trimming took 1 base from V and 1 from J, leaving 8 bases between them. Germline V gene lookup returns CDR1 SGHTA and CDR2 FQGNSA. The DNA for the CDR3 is TGTGCCAGCAGCTTAGGGTCGGGGAGCAATCAGCCCCAGCATTTT. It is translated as CASSLGSGSNQPQHF.

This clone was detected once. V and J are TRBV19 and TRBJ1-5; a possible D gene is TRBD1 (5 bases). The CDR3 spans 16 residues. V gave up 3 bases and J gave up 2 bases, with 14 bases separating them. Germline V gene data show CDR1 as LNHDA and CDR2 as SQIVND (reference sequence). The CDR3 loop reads CASSMFFLTGNQPQHF. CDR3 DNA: TGTGCCAGTAGTATGTTTTTTTTGACAGGCAATCAGCCCCAGCATTTT. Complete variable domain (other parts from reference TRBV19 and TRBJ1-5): DGGITQSPKYLFRKEGQNVTLSCEQNLNHDAMYWYRQDPGQGLRLIYYSQIVNDFQKGDIAEGYSVSREKKESFPLTVTSAQKNPTAFYLCASSMFFLTGNQPQHFGDGTRLSIL.

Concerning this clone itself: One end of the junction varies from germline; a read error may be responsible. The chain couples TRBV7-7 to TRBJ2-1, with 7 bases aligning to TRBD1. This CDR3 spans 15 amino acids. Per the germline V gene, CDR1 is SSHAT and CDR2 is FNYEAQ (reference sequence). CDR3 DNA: TGTGCTAGCAGCCCCGCCGGGACAGCTTACAATGAGCAGTTCTTC. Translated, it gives CASSPAGTAYNEQFF.